This TCR beta chain was captured in a study of T cell repertoires in cytomegalovirus infection. Germline CDR1 and CDR2: MGHRA and YSYEKL. The CDR3 consists of 17 residues. V dropped 2 bases and J dropped 0 bases, with 14 bases sitting between them. This clonotype was observed a few times. Its specificity is not known. Overall study findings and caveats: The ex vivo response showed dominance by HLA-C-restricted CMV-specific TCR beta clonotypes. Cumulative frequency of public TCR beta families picked out carriers of CMV plus the relevant HLA.

TCRdb called the reads again in MiXCR, with one record for every CDR3 protein. This table has some 99,000 distinct CDR3 sequences, around 28% appearing once. This clonotype originated in a human donor in good health (CMV status not recorded). Some clones in this sample may be carry-over from other donors' samples. The V and J genes are TRBV4-1 and TRBJ1-5, with D unclear. The source material was CD8+ T cells from cultured PBMCs, sampled from culture after CMV antigen stimulation. The CDR3 loop reads CASSQIGDYYSNQPQHF. In DNA form, the CDR3 reads TGCGCCAGCAGCCAAATCGGAGACTACTATAGCAATCAGCCCCAGCATTTT.